A selection of T cell receptor beta chains follows, all from one sample in a study of T cells after yellow fever vaccination. From the 5' RACE reads, TCRdb called clonotypes with MiXCR, one entry per CDR3 protein. The table shows fewer than 90,000 distinct CDR3 sequences, with around 6.9% occurring only once. Sample: CD8+ T cells sorted from PBMCs, taken 4 to 5 days after the first yellow fever vaccination. These receptor sequences come from a man in his late teens or twenties who received the YFV17D yellow fever vaccine. Each CDR3 is given without its conserved first and last residue. The order of the fields is V gene, CDR3 protein.

V: TRBV4-3; CDR3: ASSQGTGDGVAKNIQY
V: TRBV5-1; CDR3: ASINGGSGSTEAF
V: TRBV7-2; CDR3: ASSPGTGTQY
V: TRBV12-3/TRBV12-4; CDR3: ASSFNYGYT
V: TRBV4-1; CDR3: ASSHRTSGAAYEQY
V: TRBV6-5; CDR3: ASSYRPTDTQY
V: TRBV6-2/TRBV6-3; CDR3: ASLTEQREQY
V: TRBV6-1; CDR3: ASSEADRRTDTQY
V: TRBV9; CDR3: ASSFLSPTVYGYT
V: TRBV4-2; CDR3: ASSQGDRGYYNEQF
V: TRBV6-1; CDR3: ASSTIPGGLDTQY
V: TRBV4-2; CDR3: ASSQVGINEQF
V: TRBV5-6; CDR3: ASSLGAGGYNEQF
V: TRBV6-5; CDR3: ASSYGTFEPQH
V: TRBV28; CDR3: ASSLPDREWYSGNTIY
V: TRBV6-2/TRBV6-3; CDR3: ASSRGIELYEQY
V: TRBV6-2/TRBV6-3; CDR3: ASSSRLAVVNTGELF
V: TRBV4-1; CDR3: ASSQEISTNYGYT
V: TRBV7-9; CDR3: ASTWDRGIVNTGELF
V: TRBV4-1; CDR3: ASSQVLRNPGANVLT
V: TRBV5-1; CDR3: ASTRLGNTEAF
V: TRBV4-2; CDR3: ASSPLAGGQRHEQF
V: TRBV4-1; CDR3: ASSQGLAGTNEQF
V: TRBV12-3/TRBV12-4; CDR3: ASSSYPPFYT
V: TRBV4-3; CDR3: ASSQGTGPYEQY
V: TRBV7-8; CDR3: ASSLEGAGRQETQY
V: TRBV11-2; CDR3: ASRFNFKQPQH
V: TRBV5-4; CDR3: ASSFLSDGELAKNIQY
V: TRBV3-1; CDR3: ASSLRDSSYEQY
V: TRBV19; CDR3: ASSIGYGYT
V: TRBV18; CDR3: ASSPSGGLNEQF
V: TRBV20-1; CDR3: SASLEPYTDTQY
V: TRBV4-1; CDR3: ASSQEGTGETQY
V: TRBV25-1; CDR3: ATGTGAYEQY
V: TRBV19; CDR3: ASGQVNYNEQF
V: TRBV5-6; CDR3: ASSFGGPNTQY
V: TRBV7-7; CDR3: ASSPELAGEGETQY
V: TRBV6-5; CDR3: ASSSTGAYYGYT
V: TRBV4-1; CDR3: ASSQIADTQY
V: TRBV7-9; CDR3: ASSLTTGGRDTQY
V: TRBV9; CDR3: ASSVADSQETQY
V: TRBV4-1; CDR3: ASSPQSSSSYNEQF
V: TRBV11-2; CDR3: ASSFQRNMNTEAF
V: TRBV2; CDR3: ASTIPSYNEQF
V: TRBV11-2; CDR3: ASSLQDTQY
V: TRBV5-6; CDR3: ASSHPYNEQF
V: TRBV11-2; CDR3: ASSLLSGGRDTQY
V: TRBV4-1; CDR3: ASSHLSDSYEQY
V: TRBV7-8; CDR3: ASSSYLLTDTEAF
V: TRBV19; CDR3: ANPFGYQPQH
V: TRBV4-2; CDR3: ASSETRQGVTSTDTQY
V: TRBV12-3/TRBV12-4; CDR3: ASSLALRPKDYNEQF
V: TRBV24-1; CDR3: ATSASRWGSQETQY
V: TRBV7-9; CDR3: ASSFPEGNYGQY
V: TRBV4-1; CDR3: ASSQYTQEDYGYT
V: TRBV4-3; CDR3: ASSQGQQNYGYT
V: TRBV4-3; CDR3: ASSQDYFRNVNTEAF
V: TRBV2; CDR3: ASSRSGISSYNEQF
V: TRBV6-1; CDR3: ASSPGLEGNTEAF
V: TRBV11-3; CDR3: ASSSSVSGELF